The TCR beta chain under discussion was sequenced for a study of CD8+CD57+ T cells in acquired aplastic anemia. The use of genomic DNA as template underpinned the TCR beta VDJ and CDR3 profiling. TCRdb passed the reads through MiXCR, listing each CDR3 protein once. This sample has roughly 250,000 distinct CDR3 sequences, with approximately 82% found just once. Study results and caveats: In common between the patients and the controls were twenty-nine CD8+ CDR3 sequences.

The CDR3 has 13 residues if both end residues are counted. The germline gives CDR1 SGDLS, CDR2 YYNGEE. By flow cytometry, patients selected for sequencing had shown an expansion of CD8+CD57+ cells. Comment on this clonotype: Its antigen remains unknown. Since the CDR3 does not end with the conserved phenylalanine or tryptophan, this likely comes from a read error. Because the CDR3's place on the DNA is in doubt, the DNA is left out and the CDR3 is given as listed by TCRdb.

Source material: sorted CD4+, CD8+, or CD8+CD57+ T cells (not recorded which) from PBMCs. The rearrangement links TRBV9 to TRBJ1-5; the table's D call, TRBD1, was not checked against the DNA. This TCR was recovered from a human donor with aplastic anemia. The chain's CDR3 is CASSVGVTKNQPL.